The 27 T cell receptor beta chains below come from one sample, sequenced in a study of cytomegalovirus exposure and HLA in healthy donors. Measured with immunoSEQ multiplex PCR; TCRdb has only the in-frame clones, and not every one. Of about 110,000 clones detected, about 85% appear once; the ten largest clones hold 3% to 4%. The source material was PBMCs. The receptors here all came from a woman between 18 and 29 years old in good health and CMV-seropositive.

The J gene is TRBJ2-1, the V gene TRBV6-6; no reliable D call. Per germline, CDR1 MNHNY and CDR2 SVGAGI (reference sequence). The CDR3 runs to 14 residues. The ends were cut back, 0 bases at V and 4 bases at J, with 7 bases in the middle. The CDR3 here is CASSYSRIYNEQFF. The CDR3 DNA reads TGTGCCAGCAGTTACTCCAGGATTTACAATGAGCAGTTCTTC.

This chain links TRBV13 with TRBJ2-3; 8 nucleotides agree with TRBD2. Germline CDR1 and CDR2: PRHDT and FYEKMQ (reference sequence). With 5 bases clipped from V and 5 bases from J, the junction kept 9 bases outside the gene matches. The CDR3 runs to 15 residues. In DNA form, the CDR3 reads TGTGCCAGCAGCCCCAACGGGAGGGCCAGAGATACGCAGTATTTT. Its protein is CASSPNGRARDTQYF. The variable domain in full, with the rest retrieved from reference TRBV13 and TRBJ2-3, is AAGVIQSPRHLIKEKRETATLKCYPIPRHDTVYWYQQGPGQDPQFLISFYEKMQSDKGSIPDRFSAQQFSDYHSELNMSSLELGDSALYFCASSPNGRARDTQYFGPGTRLTVL.

The rearrangement uses TRBV29-1 and TRBJ2-2; D may be TRBD2 (6 bases). Trimming left V 3 bases short and J 5 bases short, with 10 bases between. Germline V gene sequence: CDR1 SQVTM, CDR2 ANQGSEA. The CDR3 runs 13 residues. CDR3 residues: CSVDGRGTGELFF. DNA of the CDR3: TGCAGCGTTGACGGGAGAGGTACCGGGGAGCTGTTTTTT.

This chain joins TRBV5-1 and TRBJ1-5; TRBD1 matches at 12 bases. Germline V CDR1 and CDR2: SGHRS, YFSETQ. The V and J ends lost 5 bases and 7 bases, in that order; junction bases with no gene match: 7. The CDR3 loop spans 15 amino acids. CDR3 DNA sequence: TGCGCCAGCAGTCCCGGGACAGGGGGCCAGCAGCCCCAGCATTTT. This encodes CASSPGTGGQQPQHF. Variable domain in full (rest from reference TRBV5-1 and TRBJ1-5): KAGVTQTPRYLIKTRGQQVTLSCSPISGHRSVSWYQQTPGQGLQFLFEYFSETQRNKGNFPGRFSGRQFSNSRSEMNVSTLELGDSALYLCASSPGTGGQQPQHFGDGTRLSIL.

The V call is TRBV28, the J call TRBJ1-5, with 8 bases identical to TRBD1. CDR3 length: 14 residues. Germline V gene lookup returns CDR1 MDHEN and CDR2 SYDVKM. V lost 7 bases and J lost 2; bases outside the gene matches: 4. Here the CDR3 reads CASILTGGNQPQHF. DNA of the CDR3: TGTGCCAGCATTCTGACAGGGGGCAATCAGCCCCAGCATTTT.

V gene TRBV6-5 combines with J gene TRBJ1-2, with TRBD1 identical over 7 bases. Germline CDR1 and CDR2: MNHEY and SVGAGI. Losses at the gene ends were 1 base for V and 8 bases for J; bases not matched to a gene: 4. The CDR3 is made up of 13 amino acids. This CDR3 is CASSYYRGEGYTF. The CDR3 nucleotides are TGTGCCAGCAGTTACTACAGGGGCGAGGGCTACACCTTC.

The V gene is TRBV6-4, the J gene TRBJ1-2, with D tentatively TRBD1 (6 bases). Trimming took 7 bases from V and 7 from J, leaving 16 bases between them. The germline gives CDR1 MRHNA, CDR2 SNTAGT. This CDR3 is built from 13 residues. CDR3 amino acids: CASKKTGISGYTF. CDR3 nucleotide sequence: TGTGCCAGCAAAAAAACAGGGATCAGTGGCTACACCTTC.

CDR3: CASSFAGTSRIYEQYF. CDR3 sequence (DNA): TGTGCCAGCAGTTTTGCCGGGACTAGCCGAATCTACGAGCAGTACTTC. This rearrangement joins TRBV27 to TRBJ2-7, with 9 bases lining up with TRBD2. V lost 3 bases to trimming and J lost 3 bases; unmatched junction nucleotides: 9. Germline CDR1 is MNHEY and CDR2 is SMNVEV (reference sequence). This CDR3 is built from 16 residues.

V usage is TRBV27 and J usage is TRBJ2-7, with 8 bases lining up with TRBD2. The CDR3 sequence is 12 residues long. Per the germline V gene, CDR1 is MNHEY and CDR2 is SMNVEV (reference sequence). The V gene end was trimmed by 4 bases and the J gene end by 7 bases; junction bases not matched to a gene: 3. DNA for the CDR3: TGTGCCAGCAGTTCCCCGGGGGGGGAGCAGTACTTC. It specifies CASSSPGGEQYF.

The genes are TRBV15 and TRBJ1-3; 7 nucleotides line up with TRBD1. The CDR3 extends over 18 amino acids. J gave up 0 bases and V 4 bases, and 12 bases lay outside the gene matches. The germline V gene has CDR1 LNHNV and CDR2 YYDKDF (reference sequence). CDR3 loop: CATSTRGGSSFSGNTIYF. The CDR3 nucleotides read TGTGCCACCAGCACGCGAGGGGGCAGCTCTTTCTCTGGAAACACCATATATTTT.

The rearrangement joins TRBV5-1 to TRBJ1-4; TRBD1 agrees at 8 bases. CDR3 size: 15 residues. Unmatched junction bases numbered 9, after V lost 5 bases and J lost 6 bases. Germline CDR1 is SGHRS and CDR2 is YFSETQ. The CDR3 DNA is TGCGCCAGCAGTTATGGTACAGGGGGAGATGAAAAACTGTTTTTT. Translating it yields CASSYGTGGDEKLFF. The full variable domain, completed using reference TRBV5-1 and TRBJ1-4, is KAGVTQTPRYLIKTRGQQVTLSCSPISGHRSVSWYQQTPGQGLQFLFEYFSETQRNKGNFPGRFSGRQFSNSRSEMNVSTLELGDSALYLCASSYGTGGDEKLFFGSGTQLSVL.

The V and J genes are TRBV5-1 and TRBJ2-1, with TRBD2 matching over 7 bases. From germline, CDR1 is SGHRS and CDR2 YFSETQ. J lost 3 bases, V lost 0 bases, and 6 bases had no gene match. The CDR3 consists of 16 residues. DNA of the CDR3: TGCGCCAGCAGCTTGGACCCGGGACTACGCTACAATGAGCAGTTCTTC. Translation: CASSLDPGLRYNEQFF.

In this sample, this clone turned up once. The chain combines TRBV5-1 with TRBJ1-2; 8 nucleotides align to TRBD1. Germline CDR1 is SGHRS and CDR2 is YFSETQ. The CDR3 length is 15 residues. V lost 2 bases and J lost 3; bases outside the gene matches: 6. The CDR3 DNA reads TGCGCCAGCAGCTTAGATCCGGACAGGGACTATGGCTACACCTTC. Protein product: CASSLDPDRDYGYTF.

This chain uses TRBV27 with TRBJ2-7; TRBD1 matches at 7 bases. V shed 6 bases, J shed 5 bases, and the junction held 7 bases outside the gene matches. CDR1 and CDR2 from the germline V gene are MNHEY and SMNVEV (reference sequence). The CDR3 has 13 residues. CDR3 nucleotide sequence: TGTGCCAGCAGCCAGACAGGGCTCCACGAGCAGTACTTC. This translates into CASSQTGLHEQYF.

The gene calls are TRBV6-4 and TRBJ2-6, with no clear D. The ends were cut back, 0 bases at V and 0 bases at J, with 3 bases in the middle. Germline V gene sequence: CDR1 MRHNA, CDR2 SNTAGT. The CDR3 covers 15 residues. CDR3 protein: CASSDSHSGANVLTF. The DNA of the CDR3 is TGTGCCAGCAGTGACTCACACTCTGGGGCCAACGTCCTGACTTTC.

This chain joins TRBV29-1 and TRBJ2-7; 7 nucleotides line up with TRBD2. The germline V gene has CDR1 SQVTM and CDR2 ANQGSEA. Losses at the gene ends were 6 bases for V and 0 bases for J; bases not matched to a gene: 11. The CDR3 has 15 amino acids. The CDR3 DNA reads TGCAGCGTAAACCTGCAAGCGGGGAGCTCCTACGAGCAGTACTTC. Translated: CSVNLQAGSSYEQYF.

This clone was seen just once. The CDR3 loop is CASSFRRGYEQYF. The CDR3 nucleotides are TGTGCCAGCAGTTTCCGAAGAGGGTACGAGCAGTACTTC. The chain combines TRBV6-6 with TRBJ2-7; D might be TRBD2 (5 bases). This CDR3 has 13 amino acids. Germline CDR1 MNHNY, CDR2 SVGAGI (reference sequence). With 4 bases removed from V and 4 bases from J, the gap between germline ends came to 11 bases.

This sequence joins TRBV9 and TRBJ2-7; possibly TRBD1 for D (7 bases). The CDR3 sequence is 14 residues long. The V gene's germline CDR1 is SGDLS and CDR2 YYNGEE. V lost 3 bases to trimming and J lost 1 base, with 11 bases between them. The CDR3 DNA sequence: TGTGCCAGCAGCGGGGGGGACAGATCCTACGAGCAGTACTTC. Amino acids: CASSGGDRSYEQYF.

Details on this clone: This sample includes further DNA sequences coding for the same CDR3. The rearrangement links TRBV6-5 to TRBJ2-7; D uncertain. The CDR3 runs to 13 residues. Trimming pared 2 bases from V and 1 base from J, leaving 6 bases between. CDR1 and CDR2 (germline): MNHEY, SVGAGI. DNA for the CDR3: TGTGCCAGCAGTTACGGCGGATCCTACGAGCAGTACTTC. As protein: CASSYGGSYEQYF.

The CDR3 DNA reads as TGTGCCACCAGCAGCAACAGGGGGCCCTACGAGCAGTACTTC. Translating gives CATSSNRGPYEQYF. The rearrangement uses TRBV15 and TRBJ2-7, with 9 bases matching TRBD1. The V gene end was trimmed by 3 bases and the J gene end by 2 bases; junction bases not matched to a gene: 2. CDR1 LNHNV and CDR2 YYDKDF come from the germline V gene (reference sequence). The CDR3 contains 14 residues.

This clone appeared a few times. The gene calls are TRBV27 and TRBJ2-6; D is perhaps TRBD2 (5 bases). Germline V gives CDR1 MNHEY, CDR2 SMNVEV (reference sequence). Trimming cost V 10 bases and J 4 bases, with 17 bases left between them. CDR3 length: 15 residues. CDR3 in amino acids: CATQAGSSGANVLTF. The CDR3 DNA is TGTGCCACCCAGGCGGGCAGTTCCGGGGCCAACGTCCTGACTTTC.

About this clone: Other DNA sequences in the sample encode the same CDR3. The CDR3 loop is CASSVGQQETQYF. CDR3 in DNA: TGTGCCAGCAGCGTAGGGCAGCAAGAGACCCAGTACTTC. The genes are TRBV9 and TRBJ2-5, with D unresolved. Germline V gives CDR1 SGDLS, CDR2 YYNGEE. CDR3 size: 13 residues. The V end lost 0 bases, the J end lost 2 bases, and 5 bases lay between the germline ends.

The CDR3 region is CASSDSLYGYTF. The CDR3 DNA follows: TGTGCCAGTAGCGACAGCCTATATGGCTACACCTTC. The rearrangement uses TRBV19 and TRBJ1-2; weak D call: TRBD1 (5 bases). Germline CDR1 LNHDA, CDR2 SQIVND (reference sequence). This CDR3 contains 12 residues. Trimming shortened V by 6 bases and J by 5 bases, and 10 bases separated the two germline ends.

This clone has just a few counts. CDR3 DNA sequence: TGCAGCGTTGATAGGACAGCGGGCTACACCTTC. This translates into CSVDRTAGYTF. The V and J genes are TRBV29-1 and TRBJ1-2; tentative D call: TRBD1 (6 bases). The CDR3 runs to 11 residues. V lost 3 bases and J 8 bases, leaving 10 bases between the germline ends. CDR1 is SQVTM, CDR2 ANQGSEA, per germline.

The rearrangement joins TRBV7-3 to TRBJ2-7, with D unclear. From germline, CDR1 is SGHTA and CDR2 FQGTGA. The CDR3 loop spans 14 amino acids. Trimming left V 7 bases short and J 2 bases short, with 15 bases between. The CDR3 region is CASTIRLNPYEQYF. DNA of the CDR3: TGTGCCAGCACCATCAGACTGAACCCCTACGAGCAGTACTTC. The variable domain in full, completed from reference TRBV7-3 and TRBJ2-7, reads GAGVSQTPSNKVTEKGKYVELRCDPISGHTALYWYRQSLGQGPEFLIYFQGTGAADDSGLPNDRFFAVRPEGSVSTLKIQRTERGDSAVYLCASTIRLNPYEQYFGPGTRLTVT.

The chain has TRBV11-2 and TRBJ1-4; TRBD1 is a possible D gene (5 bases). V shed 5 bases and J shed 5 bases, with 21 bases lying between them. Germline CDR1 and CDR2: SGHAT and FQNNGV. The CDR3 is 17 residues long. The chain's CDR3 is CASSPEPGDGGNEKLFF. CDR3 coding DNA: TGTGCCAGCAGCCCAGAGCCGGGTGACGGGGGGAATGAAAAACTGTTTTTT.

The gene calls are TRBV29-1 and TRBJ2-1, with 7 bases that match TRBD1. The trim removed 5 bases at V and 1 base at J, leaving 2 bases unmatched. The CDR3 is made up of 13 amino acids. Germline CDR1 is SQVTM and CDR2 is ANQGSEA. The CDR3 reads CSVRTGSYNEQFF. The CDR3 DNA reads TGCAGCGTTAGGACAGGTTCCTACAATGAGCAGTTCTTC.